A single sample is the source of the 11 T cell receptor beta chains below, sequenced in a study of shared clonotypes between healthy human individuals. Sequencing was performed with immunoSEQ multiplex PCR; in TCRdb, only in-frame clones are kept and a portion is missing. Of about 2 million clones in the sample, approximately 95% were seen once. Positive CCR7 selection of CD45RO-negative cells yielded the naive CD8 cells, and terminally differentiated effector memory CD45RA+ cells were excluded. The sequenced sample was naive CD8+ T cells sorted from blood. The receptors were sampled from a man aged 18 to 35 in good health.

V usage is TRBV13 and J usage is TRBJ2-5, with a possible D match to TRBD2 (6 bases). Trimming left V 4 bases short and J 5 bases short, with 14 bases between. CDR3 length: 14 residues. Germline V gene sequence: CDR1 PRHDT, CDR2 FYEKMQ (reference sequence). The CDR3, as DNA: TGTGCCAGCAGCTCCCAGGGAGGCGGCGAGACCCAGTACTTC. Amino acids: CASSSQGGGETQYF.

The genes are TRBV27 and TRBJ2-3; no clear D gene. This CDR3 region has 15 residues. The germline gives CDR1 MNHEY, CDR2 SMNVEV (reference sequence). V dropped 2 bases and J dropped 0 bases, with 9 bases sitting between them. The CDR3 bases are TGTGCCAGCAGTTTAATGCCCCTTAGCACAGATACGCAGTATTTT. It yields the protein CASSLMPLSTDTQYF.

The chain employs TRBV2 and TRBJ2-3; 9 bases fit TRBD2. V shed 7 bases and J 4 bases; nucleotides not matched to a gene: 9. This CDR3 contains 15 residues. Germline CDR1 reads SNHLY; CDR2 reads FYNNEI. CDR3 amino acids: CASNRAGGVADTQYF. CDR3 bases: TGTGCCAGCAACCGAGCGGGAGGAGTCGCAGATACGCAGTATTTT.

Of note for this clone: The same CDR3 is also encoded by other DNA sequences in this sample. This chain links TRBV6-6 with TRBJ2-7, with D tentatively TRBD1 or TRBD2 (6 bases each). V lost 6 bases and J 0 bases, leaving 9 bases between the germline ends. Germline CDR1 reads MNHNY; CDR2 reads SVGAGI (reference sequence). The CDR3 has 13 amino acids. The CDR3 reads CASRGGLSYEQYF. CDR3 coding DNA: TGTGCCAGCAGGGGGGGCCTCTCCTACGAGCAGTACTTC.

The rearrangement joins TRBV7-9 to TRBJ2-3; D unresolved. V gave up 5 bases and J gave up 2 bases, with 11 bases separating them. The CDR3 runs 14 residues. Germline loops: CDR1 SEHNR, CDR2 FQNEAQ (reference sequence). CDR3 in DNA: TGTGCCAGCAGCCCCGACGGATACACAGATACGCAGTATTTT. Protein sequence: CASSPDGYTDTQYF.

The chain employs TRBV4-1 and TRBJ2-7; 7 bases map to TRBD2. V lost 9 bases to trimming and J lost 2 bases; unmatched junction nucleotides: 10. This CDR3 is built from 14 residues. Germline CDR1 MGHRA, CDR2 YSYEKL. CDR3 bases: TGCGCCAGTTCACCGGGACTACGACCCTACGAGCAGTACTTC. Protein product: CASSPGLRPYEQYF.

Written as DNA, the CDR3 is TGTGCCAGCAGCGCAACCGACAGATACGAGCAGTACTTC. Encoded protein: CASSATDRYEQYF. The rearrangement joins TRBV7-9 to TRBJ2-7; D perhaps matches TRBD1 (5 bases). Germline V gene data show CDR1 as SEHNR and CDR2 as FQNEAQ (reference sequence). With 5 bases removed from V and 4 bases from J, the gap between germline ends came to 12 bases. The CDR3 length is 13 residues.

J is TRBJ2-1 and V is TRBV9, with 13 bases lining up with TRBD2. CDR1 and CDR2 from the germline V gene are SGDLS and YYNGEE. V lost 3 bases, J lost 0 bases, and 3 bases stayed unmatched. This CDR3 is built from 17 residues. CDR3 sequence (DNA): TGTGCCAGCAGCGGACTAGCGGGAGGAGGCTCCTACAATGAGCAGTTCTTC. Amino acids: CASSGLAGGGSYNEQFF.

The chain is built from TRBV9 and TRBJ1-2; 9 bases map to TRBD1. Germline V gives CDR1 SGDLS, CDR2 YYNGEE. Trimming cost V 0 bases and J 5 bases; bases outside gene matches: 11. This CDR3 spans 17 amino acids. The CDR3 spells CASSVDPGQGSSYGYTF. In DNA, the CDR3 is TGTGCCAGCAGCGTAGACCCGGGACAGGGTTCGTCATATGGCTACACCTTC.

The rearrangement joins TRBV7-2 to TRBJ2-7; possible D gene TRBD1, 6 bases. The germline gives CDR1 SGHTA, CDR2 FQGNSA. This CDR3 is built from 16 residues. The V gene lost 5 bases and the J gene lost 0 bases, with 17 bases spanning the gap. CDR3: CASSPYPRDISYEQYF. CDR3 sequence (DNA): TGTGCCAGCAGCCCTTATCCCCGGGACATCTCCTACGAGCAGTACTTC.

This clone appeared once. The J gene is TRBJ2-7, the V gene TRBV11-2; 12 positions match TRBD2. Germline values: CDR1 SGHAT, CDR2 FQNNGV. V trimming: 5 bases; J trimming: 4 bases; junction bases outside the gene matches: 9. The CDR3 sequence is 16 residues long. CDR3 sequence reads: CASSPETSGRFYEQYF. The CDR3 DNA follows: TGTGCCAGCAGCCCCGAAACTAGCGGGAGGTTTTACGAGCAGTACTTC.